The next 10 T cell receptor beta chains were all read from a single sample in a study of shared clonotypes between healthy human individuals. TCRdb's table, derived via immunoSEQ multiplex PCR, lists solely in-frame clones and lacks some. The data hold a few million clones, with about 90% observed a single time. The sequenced sample was naive CD4+ T cells from PBMCs. Noted subset: CD45RA+ positively selected. Receptors were obtained from a man aged 18 to 29 in good health. Some clones in this sample may be carry-over from other donors' samples.

The gene calls are TRBV28 and TRBJ2-7; 8 bases are shared with TRBD2. V shed 3 bases and J 7 bases; nucleotides not matched to a gene: 8. CDR1 and CDR2 (germline): MDHEN, SYDVKM. This CDR3 is built from 14 residues. The CDR3 DNA reads TGTGCCAGCAGTTTCCAGCGGGGGAGGGCGGAGCAGTACTTC. Its translation is CASSFQRGRAEQYF.

The chain links TRBV6-5 to TRBJ1-1; no clear D gene. This CDR3 has 14 amino acids. From germline, CDR1 is MNHEY and CDR2 SVGAGI. Between the trimmed V and J ends, which lost 3 bases and 1 base, there was a span of 9 bases. The DNA of the CDR3 is TGTGCCAGCAGTTATGGGGAACCGAACACTGAAGCTTTCTTT. Its protein product is CASSYGEPNTEAFF.

V gene TRBV27 combines with J gene TRBJ1-1, with D possibly TRBD1 on 5 matching bases. The germline V and J ends were trimmed by 4 bases and 3 bases, with 18 bases remaining between them. From germline, CDR1 is MNHEY and CDR2 SMNVEV (reference sequence). This CDR3 is built from 16 residues. Here the CDR3 reads CASSSSTVRRYTEAFF. CDR3 nucleotides: TGTGCCAGCAGTTCGTCGACAGTGAGAAGGTACACTGAAGCTTTCTTT.

This rearrangement joins TRBV5-1 to TRBJ1-5, with TRBD1 matching 7 bases. The CDR3 runs 15 residues. V dropped 4 bases and J dropped 4; count of bases not matched to a gene: 8. CDR1 and CDR2 (germline): SGHRS, YFSETQ. This CDR3 is CASSPRTGENQPQHF. The DNA for the CDR3 is TGCGCCAGCAGCCCGAGAACAGGGGAGAATCAGCCCCAGCATTTT.

Here the CDR3 reads CAIRGGQGGEQYF. Written as DNA, the CDR3 is TGTGCCATCAGAGGCGGACAGGGAGGGGAGCAGTACTTC. The genes are TRBV10-3 and TRBJ2-7; tentative D call: TRBD1 (8 bases). CDR1 and CDR2 (germline): ENHRY, SYGVKD. This CDR3 is built from 13 residues. The V and J ends lost 6 bases and 7 bases respectively, with 16 bases between them.

The chain links TRBV5-1 to TRBJ1-2, with TRBD1 matching 8 bases. The germline V gene has CDR1 SGHRS and CDR2 YFSETQ. V lost 4 bases and J lost 7; bases outside the gene matches: 12. The CDR3 covers 15 residues. CDR3 in DNA: TGCGCCAGCAGCCCGGGACAGGAGAGAACGGCTGGCTACACCTTC. Amino acids: CASSPGQERTAGYTF.

This clone was detected once. The gene calls are TRBV27 and TRBJ2-7, with 12 bases matching TRBD2. CDR1 MNHEY and CDR2 SMNVEV come from the germline V gene (reference sequence). The V and J ends lost 0 bases and 1 base, in that order; junction bases with no gene match: 13. This CDR3 spans 20 amino acids. DNA for the CDR3: TGTGCCAGCAGTTTATCACTTAACAGGGGCGGACTAGCGGGATCCTACGAGCAGTACTTC. This translates into CASSLSLNRGGLAGSYEQYF.

J is TRBJ2-4 and V is TRBV9, with 9 bases fitting TRBD1. The CDR3 length is 14 residues. The V segment lost 0 bases and the J segment 8 bases; nucleotides outside the gene matches: 3. Germline V CDR1 and CDR2: SGDLS, YYNGEE. The CDR3 DNA is TGTGCCAGCAGCGTAGAGGGACAGGGTCACATTCAGTACTTC. This gives the protein CASSVEGQGHIQYF.

The chain is built from TRBV6-1 and TRBJ2-7, with TRBD2 matching 8 bases. Germline V gene sequence: CDR1 MNHNS, CDR2 SASEGT. V gave up 3 bases and J gave up 3 bases; unmatched junction bases: 16. The CDR3 is made up of 18 amino acids. The CDR3 DNA is TGTGCCAGCAGTGAGCGGGGTGTCGTATCTAGCGGGTTCTACGAGCAGTACTTC. Translated, it gives CASSERGVVSSGFYEQYF.

The chain couples TRBV7-9 to TRBJ1-6; no firm D call. The germline gives CDR1 SEHNR, CDR2 FQNEAQ (reference sequence). V shed 1 base and J shed 4 bases, with 2 bases lying between them. There are 13 residues in the CDR3. The DNA of the CDR3 is TGTGCCAGCAGCTTAGAATATAATTCACCCCTCCACTTT. Protein sequence: CASSLEYNSPLHF.